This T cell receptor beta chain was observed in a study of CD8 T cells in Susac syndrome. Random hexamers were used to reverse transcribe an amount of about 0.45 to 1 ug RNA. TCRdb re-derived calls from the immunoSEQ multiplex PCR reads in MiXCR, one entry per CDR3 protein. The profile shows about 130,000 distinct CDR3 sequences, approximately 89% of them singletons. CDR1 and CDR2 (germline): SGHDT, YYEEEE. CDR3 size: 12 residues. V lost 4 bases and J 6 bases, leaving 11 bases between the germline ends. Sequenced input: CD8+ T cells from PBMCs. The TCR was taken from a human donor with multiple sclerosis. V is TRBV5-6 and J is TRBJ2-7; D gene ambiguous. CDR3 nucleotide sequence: TGTGCCAGCAGCCAATACAACGGCGAGCAGTACTTC. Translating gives CASSQYNGEQYF.